The following is a T cell receptor beta chain sequence with its context. What it binds is not known. Synthesis of cDNA used 5'RACE (with 10-nucleotide random UMIs). TCRdb used MiXCR to reprocess the 5' RACE reads, holding one entry per CDR3 protein. The sample lists some 28,000 distinct CDR3 sequences, 20% to 25% occurring once. The entry originates in a study of neurological immune-mediated disorders. Findings of the study overall: The greatest TCR clonal expansion appeared in HTLV-1-associated myelopathy and the smallest, falling below healthy controls, in multiple sclerosis.

The T cells used for sorted libraries numbered some 1 million, either CD4+ or CD8+. The sequence was collected from a man over 45 with HTLV-1-associated myelopathy (HAM/TSP). Sequencing was performed on CD4+ T cells from blood.

CDR3 sequence reads: CASSQFTSETQYF. The CDR3 DNA sequence: TGCGCCAGCAGCCAATTTACGTCAGAGACCCAGTACTTC. This sequence joins TRBV4-1 and TRBJ2-5; unclear D gene. Trimming shortened V by 2 bases and J by 4 bases, and 8 bases separated the two germline ends. The CDR3 runs 13 residues. Germline V gene sequence: CDR1 MGHRA, CDR2 YSYEKL.